The 17 T cell receptor beta chains presented below share a single source sample, sequenced in a study of PD-L1 blockade in urothelial cancer. Time point meaning: pretreatment peripheral blood. Generated by immunoSEQ multiplex PCR, the TCRdb table keeps only in-frame clones and is missing some. The table has around 60,000 clones, 65% to 90% seen once; the top ten hold 3.2%. Sequencing used PBMCs, obtained around atezolizumab (anti-PD-L1) treatment. The receptors were sampled from a man between 65 and 80 years old with urothelial cancer.

This rearrangement joins TRBV28 to TRBJ2-3, with 7 nucleotides matching TRBD2. The germline gives CDR1 MDHEN, CDR2 SYDVKM. This CDR3 is 14 amino acids long. J was trimmed by 3 bases and V by 4 bases; bases with no gene match: 4. The CDR3 protein is CASSSAGVTDTQYF. Here the CDR3 DNA reads TGTGCCAGCAGTTCCGCGGGGGTTACAGATACGCAGTATTTT. The complete variable domain, with remaining parts taken from reference TRBV28 and TRBJ2-3, reads DVKVTQSSRYLVKRTGEKVFLECVQDMDHENMFWYRQDPGLGLRLIYFSYDVKMKEKGDIPEGYSVSREKKERFSLILESASTNQTSMYLCASSSAGVTDTQYFGPGTRLTVL.

The CDR3: CASSLWGRGASGYTF. The CDR3 region has the DNA TGTGCCAGCAGTTTATGGGGCAGGGGAGCTTCTGGCTACACCTTC. The J gene is TRBJ1-2, the V gene TRBV28, with D perhaps matching TRBD1 (6 bases). The V end was cut by 0 bases, the J end by 7 bases, with 15 bases between. This CDR3 comprises 15 residues. Per the germline V gene, CDR1 is MDHEN and CDR2 is SYDVKM.

The rearrangement joins TRBV29-1 to TRBJ2-7; 13 bases agree with TRBD2. Germline CDR1 SQVTM, CDR2 ANQGSEA. CDR3 length equals 17 residues. Trimming cost V 3 bases and J 0 bases; bases outside gene matches: 8. The CDR3 here is CSVEGAGTSGVSYEQYF. The CDR3 nucleotides read TGCAGCGTTGAGGGGGCTGGGACTAGCGGGGTCTCCTACGAGCAGTACTTC.

In this sample, this clone is medium-sized. Other DNA sequences in this sample translate to the same CDR3. The chain uses TRBV7-8 and TRBJ1-1; D is uncertain. The ends were cut back, 2 bases at V and 6 bases at J, with 10 bases in the middle. The CDR3 is made up of 13 amino acids. The germline gives CDR1 SGHVS, CDR2 FQNEAQ. The DNA for the CDR3 is TGTGCCAGCAGCTTAAGGAGTAACGCTGAAGCTTTCTTT. It specifies CASSLRSNAEAFF.

This clone appeared once. The V call is TRBV6-6, the J call TRBJ1-2; possibly TRBD1 for D (5 bases). Deletions cut 8 bases from V and 4 bases from J, with 20 bases between. Germline V gene data show CDR1 as MNHNY and CDR2 as SVGAGI (reference sequence). This CDR3 is 15 amino acids long. CDR3 in amino acids: CASHPSGGSTYGYTF. DNA for the CDR3: TGTGCCAGCCACCCCTCCGGGGGATCCACCTATGGCTACACCTTC.

The sample holds a few counts of this clone. This chain uses TRBV4-1 with TRBJ2-1, with 10 positions matching TRBD2. With V trimmed by 2 bases and J by 2 bases, 6 bases remained unmatched. The CDR3 totals 17 residues. Germline lookup yields CDR1 MGHRA and CDR2 YSYEKL. CDR3 amino acids: CASSQSLSGRAYNEQFF. The DNA for the CDR3 is TGCGCCAGCAGCCAAAGCTTGAGCGGGAGGGCCTACAATGAGCAGTTCTTC.

This clone has a single count. This chain connects TRBV6-6 to TRBJ2-1; 9 positions agree with TRBD2. The CDR3 has 15 amino acids. Germline V lookup: CDR1 MNHNY, CDR2 SVGAGI (reference sequence). The trim removed 6 bases at V and 6 bases at J, leaving 9 bases unmatched. As DNA, the CDR3 is TGTGCCAGCAGCTCCCGGGCGGGAGGGGTCAATGAGCAGTTCTTC. It is translated as CASSSRAGGVNEQFF.

The chain employs TRBV7-2 and TRBJ2-1, with D unclear. V shed 0 bases and J shed 2 bases, with 8 bases lying between them. Germline V CDR1 and CDR2: SGHTA, FQGNSA. There are 15 residues in the CDR3. DNA of the CDR3: TGTGCCAGCAGCTTAGCCCTCGTAGCCTACAATGAGCAGTTCTTC. Amino acids: CASSLALVAYNEQFF.

V and J are TRBV18 and TRBJ1-2; D is uncertain. V lost 4 bases, J lost 3 bases, and 15 bases lay in between. The germline CDR1 and CDR2 sequences are KGHSH and LQKENI. The CDR3 is 15 residues long. CDR3: CASSLTTEPYYGYTF. CDR3 bases: TGTGCCAGCTCACTCACTACCGAACCGTACTATGGCTACACCTTC.

The table lists this clone with a few counts. The chain links TRBV10-1 to TRBJ2-7; D might be TRBD1 (6 bases). Trimming pared 3 bases from V and 3 bases from J, leaving 12 bases between. Germline assignment: CDR1 WNHNN and CDR2 SYGVQD (reference sequence). This CDR3 is 14 amino acids long. As DNA, the CDR3 is TGCGCCAGCAGTGATCCGGACAGAGACTACGAGCAGTACTTC. Translated: CASSDPDRDYEQYF.

This rearrangement joins TRBV28 to TRBJ2-3; the D gene is possibly TRBD1 (5 bases). Per the germline V gene, CDR1 is MDHEN and CDR2 is SYDVKM. The CDR3 is 16 amino acids. V lost 5 bases and J lost 0, with 15 bases in between. The chain's CDR3 is CASSPTRGISTDTQYF. CDR3 in DNA: TGTGCCAGCAGTCCAACAAGGGGTATTAGCACAGATACGCAGTATTTT.

CDR3 nucleotide sequence: TGTGCCAGCAGTTTTTCGCCCGGGACAGGGGGAACTGGCTACACCTTC. It yields the protein CASSFSPGTGGTGYTF. The V call is TRBV28, the J call TRBJ1-2; 11 bases are shared with TRBD1. V lost 3 bases and J lost 7; bases outside the gene matches: 10. The germline V gene encodes CDR1 MDHEN and CDR2 SYDVKM. The CDR3 totals 16 residues.

The chain's CDR3 is CASSLGLFNEKLFF. DNA for the CDR3: TGTGCCAGCAGTCTAGGACTCTTTAATGAAAAACTGTTTTTT. This sequence joins TRBV28 and TRBJ1-4; no reliable D call. Germline assignment: CDR1 MDHEN and CDR2 SYDVKM. Deletions cut 5 bases from V and 4 bases from J, with 11 bases between. This CDR3 contains 14 residues.

V is TRBV6-1 and J is TRBJ2-1, with D maybe TRBD1 (6 bases). The CDR3 contains 17 residues. V shed 3 bases and J shed 3 bases, with 18 bases lying between them. CDR1 MNHNS and CDR2 SASEGT come from the germline V gene. The CDR3 nucleotides read TGTGCCAGCAGTGACCCCCACGGGACAACCTACTACAATGAGCAGTTCTTC. Translating gives CASSDPHGTTYYNEQFF.

This clone was seen more than once but under ten times. J is TRBJ1-1 and V is TRBV2, with 8 positions matching TRBD1. CDR1 is SNHLY and CDR2 is FYNNEI in the germline V gene. The CDR3 runs to 13 residues. With 9 bases clipped from V and 2 bases from J, the junction kept 5 bases outside the gene matches. The CDR3 protein is CARRQGTNTEAFF. In nucleotides, the CDR3 is TGTGCCAGACGACAGGGGACAAACACTGAAGCTTTCTTT.

The chain has TRBV5-1 and TRBJ1-4; tentative D call: TRBD1 (6 bases). The CDR3 runs 17 residues. Germline V CDR1 and CDR2: SGHRS, YFSETQ. With 0 bases removed from V and 6 bases from J, the gap between germline ends came to 18 bases. The CDR3 region has the DNA TGCGCCAGCAGCTTGGAGCCAGGGGCAGTAGTGGATGAAAAACTGTTTTTT. It specifies CASSLEPGAVVDEKLFF.

This chain connects TRBV19 to TRBJ1-1; 8 bases align to TRBD1. The V gene's germline CDR1 is LNHDA and CDR2 SQIVND (reference sequence). With V trimmed by 4 bases and J by 1 base, 2 bases remained unmatched. The CDR3 loop spans 14 amino acids. DNA for the CDR3: TGTGCCAGTAGTAAGGGACAGGCGAACACTGAAGCTTTCTTT. Translation: CASSKGQANTEAFF. The whole variable domain, remainder taken from reference TRBV19 and TRBJ1-1, is DGGITQSPKYLFRKEGQNVTLSCEQNLNHDAMYWYRQDPGQGLRLIYYSQIVNDFQKGDIAEGYSVSREKKESFPLTVTSAQKNPTAFYLCASSKGQANTEAFFGQGTRLTVV.